This T cell receptor beta chain appears in the sequencing data of a study of blood T cell repertoires in COVID-19 (TCRdb year 2020). In terms of the full investigation: Samples from collaborators originated in the United States, Italy and Spain and spanned both the acute and convalescent phases of COVID-19. The material from the prospective study consisted of cDNA or gDNA derived from T cells, B-cell-depleted T cells, or PBMCs. Subjects who had been exposed to COVID-19, were actively infected with it, or had recovered from it provided the deeply sampled blood TCRbeta repertoires that made up the dataset. A freely available public database, intended as a resource for researchers studying the immune response to SARS-CoV-2, is where the repertoires were released. The samples were drawn from two sources: the first 160 participants of the ongoing ImmuneRACE study, and over 1,000 subjects contributed by 6 global collaborators. A de-identified subject ID, COVID-19 status, age in years and sex were almost always included in the sample metadata. Where HLA class I and class II types were available, the types were taken from metadata supplied by the sample provider, not from assay-based typing.

Based on the germline V gene (reference sequence), the CDR1 and CDR2 sequences are SGHNT and YYREEE. The CDR3 contains 15 residues, cysteine and phenylalanine counted. Just CDR3 DNA is preserved here, 45 bases in frame from base 1. Relative to germline, V is missing 4 bases and J is missing 6 bases, with 9 bases of the junction outside any gene match. Study-wide findings and limitations: Clinical and demographic metadata were provided uncurated, with the amount varying by source and participant.

The immunoSEQ Assay, a bias-controlled multiplex PCR, was used to amplify TCRbeta CDR3 regions from genomic DNA. The study's processing was this. The number of nucleated cells in each sample was estimated by amplification of reference gene primers within the assay. To quantify the absolute abundance of each unique TCRbeta CDR3 rearrangement, sequence reads were collapsed and filtered. For each sample, productive Simpson clonality was calculated as the square root of Simpson's diversity index across productive rearrangements. TCRdb provides this immuneACCESS table in a form limited to in-frame rearrangements. Some clones are lacking; in checked studies, under half of them reflect an unresolved V gene, and why the rest are absent is not known. V and J calls and clone size are given by that table; D and trimming were obtained from the DNA. This sample is represented by approximately 62,000 clones; around four fifths of them were singletons. 5.5% to 7% of the sample lies in the top ten.

In regard to this clone: What this receptor recognizes is not known. No per-base quality is available; no much larger clone lies one base away.

Collaborating institutions collected whole blood in K2EDTA tubes following their own protocols. For TCRbeta analysis, collaborators shipped samples as frozen whole blood, isolated PBMCs, or DNA extracted from either of those sample types. The chain uses TRBV5-4 and TRBJ2-1; 8 nucleotides in the junction match TRBD2. The clonotype originates from a woman in her forties or fifties with active or convalescent COVID-19. Sample: peripheral blood. The DNA reads as follows: TGTGCCAGCAGCCCGGGGGGGGTCGTAATCAATGAGCAGTTCTTC. It translates as CASSPGGVVINEQFF.